Below, 10 T cell receptor beta chains from the same sample are listed, as sequenced in a study of blood T cell repertoires in COVID-19. Assay used: immunoSEQ multiplex PCR; TCRdb lists only in-frame clones, some missing. The sample has around 400,000 clones; about 88% are singletons. Sample: PBMCs or T cells enriched from blood (not recorded which). These TCRs come from a woman aged 18-30 years who had been exposed to COVID-19.

V usage is TRBV19 and J usage is TRBJ2-1, with D possibly TRBD2 on 5 matching bases. The CDR3 contains 14 residues. V was cut by 9 bases and J by 8 bases, with 20 bases left in between. Germline loops: CDR1 LNHDA, CDR2 SQIVND (reference sequence). CDR3 loop: CASSPTLGIHEQFF. CDR3 nucleotide sequence: TGTGCCAGCAGCCCAACACTAGGGATACATGAGCAGTTCTTC.

V and J are TRBV10-2 and TRBJ1-1; no clear D. CDR3 length: 13 residues. With 4 bases removed from V and 5 bases from J, the gap between germline ends came to 11 bases. The germline CDR1 and CDR2 sequences are WSHSY and SAAADI. The CDR3 nucleotides read TGCGCCAGCAGTGTGAAGGGAGTGACTGAAGCTTTCTTT. Its translation is CASSVKGVTEAFF.

The V call is TRBV27, the J call TRBJ2-4; 7 nucleotides agree with TRBD1. The CDR3 is 14 amino acids. Losses at the gene ends were 6 bases for V and 2 bases for J; bases not matched to a gene: 4. Germline-derived CDR1 and CDR2 are MNHEY and SMNVEV (reference sequence). The CDR3: CASSLTGTKNIQYF. The CDR3 DNA follows: TGTGCCAGCAGCTTGACAGGGACCAAAAACATTCAGTACTTC.

In DNA, the CDR3 is TGTGCCAGCAGCCAGGGGCGGAATACGCAGTATTTT. It is translated as CASSQGRNTQYF. The J gene is TRBJ2-3, the V gene TRBV3-1 (or the pseudogene TRBV3-2); weak D call: TRBD1 (5 bases). Germline CDR1 is LGHDT and CDR2 is YNNKEL (reference sequence). The CDR3 loop spans 12 amino acids. V lost 3 bases to trimming and J lost 7 bases, with 8 bases between them.

The rearrangement joins TRBV19 to TRBJ1-6; D is uncertain. Trimming took off 3 bases at V and 6 bases at J, with 9 bases between the two ends. This CDR3 comprises 14 residues. Looked up from germline, CDR1 is LNHDA and CDR2 is SQIVND (reference sequence). In DNA form, the CDR3 reads TGTGCCAGTAGTATCGGGTTGTTTAATTCACCCCTCCACTTT. It yields the protein CASSIGLFNSPLHF.

J is TRBJ2-7 and V is TRBV27, with D possibly being TRBD1 (5 bases). The V gene lost 3 bases and the J gene lost 2 bases, with 11 bases spanning the gap. The germline V gene encodes CDR1 MNHEY and CDR2 SMNVEV (reference sequence). The length of the CDR3 is 14 residues. CDR3 loop: CASSFSGYTYEQYF. CDR3 nucleotide sequence: TGTGCCAGCAGTTTCTCAGGGTACACCTACGAGCAGTACTTC.

The genes are TRBV5-4 and TRBJ2-2; D perhaps matches TRBD1 (5 bases). Trimming pared 1 base from V and 7 bases from J, leaving 17 bases between. Germline V CDR1 and CDR2: SGHNT, YYREEE (reference sequence). The CDR3 consists of 16 residues. In DNA form, the CDR3 reads TGTGCCAGCAGCTTGTCTCTGGCCAGGGTGAGCGGGGAGCTGTTTTTT. Encoded protein: CASSLSLARVSGELFF. Using reference TRBV5-4 and TRBJ2-2 for the parts outside the CDR3, the full variable domain is ETGVTQSPTHLIKTRGQQVTLRCSSQSGHNTVSWYQQALGQGPQFIFQYYREEENGRGNFPPRFSGLQFPNYSSELNVNALELDDSALYLCASSLSLARVSGELFFGEGSRLTVL.

V is TRBV18 and J is TRBJ1-1; TRBD1 aligns across 9 bases. V dropped 0 bases and J dropped 1; count of bases not matched to a gene: 0. Germline CDR1 KGHSH, CDR2 LQKENI. The CDR3 totals 15 residues. As DNA, the CDR3 is TGTGCCAGCTCACCACCGGGACAGGGGAACACTGAAGCTTTCTTT. Its translation is CASSPPGQGNTEAFF.

The chain carries TRBV11-2 and TRBJ1-2; TRBD1 matches at 10 bases. There are 17 residues in the CDR3. With V trimmed by 5 bases and J by 7 bases, 16 bases remained unmatched. Germline assignment: CDR1 SGHAT and CDR2 FQNNGV. CDR3 amino acids: CASSLTTYGQGVPGYTF. CDR3 DNA sequence: TGTGCCAGCAGCCTGACTACCTACGGACAGGGGGTGCCTGGCTACACCTTC.

CDR3 loop: CASFTGTSFTGELFF. The CDR3 coding sequence is TGTGCCAGCTTCACCGGGACTAGCTTCACCGGGGAGCTGTTTTTT. The chain employs TRBV28 and TRBJ2-2; 9 positions agree with TRBD2. CDR1 MDHEN and CDR2 SYDVKM come from the germline V gene. Unmatched junction bases numbered 8, after V lost 8 bases and J lost 4 bases. This CDR3 region has 15 residues. The full variable domain, completed using reference TRBV28 and TRBJ2-2, is DVKVTQSSRYLVKRTGEKVFLECVQDMDHENMFWYRQDPGLGLRLIYFSYDVKMKEKGDIPEGYSVSREKKERFSLILESASTNQTSMYLCASFTGTSFTGELFFGEGSRLTVL.